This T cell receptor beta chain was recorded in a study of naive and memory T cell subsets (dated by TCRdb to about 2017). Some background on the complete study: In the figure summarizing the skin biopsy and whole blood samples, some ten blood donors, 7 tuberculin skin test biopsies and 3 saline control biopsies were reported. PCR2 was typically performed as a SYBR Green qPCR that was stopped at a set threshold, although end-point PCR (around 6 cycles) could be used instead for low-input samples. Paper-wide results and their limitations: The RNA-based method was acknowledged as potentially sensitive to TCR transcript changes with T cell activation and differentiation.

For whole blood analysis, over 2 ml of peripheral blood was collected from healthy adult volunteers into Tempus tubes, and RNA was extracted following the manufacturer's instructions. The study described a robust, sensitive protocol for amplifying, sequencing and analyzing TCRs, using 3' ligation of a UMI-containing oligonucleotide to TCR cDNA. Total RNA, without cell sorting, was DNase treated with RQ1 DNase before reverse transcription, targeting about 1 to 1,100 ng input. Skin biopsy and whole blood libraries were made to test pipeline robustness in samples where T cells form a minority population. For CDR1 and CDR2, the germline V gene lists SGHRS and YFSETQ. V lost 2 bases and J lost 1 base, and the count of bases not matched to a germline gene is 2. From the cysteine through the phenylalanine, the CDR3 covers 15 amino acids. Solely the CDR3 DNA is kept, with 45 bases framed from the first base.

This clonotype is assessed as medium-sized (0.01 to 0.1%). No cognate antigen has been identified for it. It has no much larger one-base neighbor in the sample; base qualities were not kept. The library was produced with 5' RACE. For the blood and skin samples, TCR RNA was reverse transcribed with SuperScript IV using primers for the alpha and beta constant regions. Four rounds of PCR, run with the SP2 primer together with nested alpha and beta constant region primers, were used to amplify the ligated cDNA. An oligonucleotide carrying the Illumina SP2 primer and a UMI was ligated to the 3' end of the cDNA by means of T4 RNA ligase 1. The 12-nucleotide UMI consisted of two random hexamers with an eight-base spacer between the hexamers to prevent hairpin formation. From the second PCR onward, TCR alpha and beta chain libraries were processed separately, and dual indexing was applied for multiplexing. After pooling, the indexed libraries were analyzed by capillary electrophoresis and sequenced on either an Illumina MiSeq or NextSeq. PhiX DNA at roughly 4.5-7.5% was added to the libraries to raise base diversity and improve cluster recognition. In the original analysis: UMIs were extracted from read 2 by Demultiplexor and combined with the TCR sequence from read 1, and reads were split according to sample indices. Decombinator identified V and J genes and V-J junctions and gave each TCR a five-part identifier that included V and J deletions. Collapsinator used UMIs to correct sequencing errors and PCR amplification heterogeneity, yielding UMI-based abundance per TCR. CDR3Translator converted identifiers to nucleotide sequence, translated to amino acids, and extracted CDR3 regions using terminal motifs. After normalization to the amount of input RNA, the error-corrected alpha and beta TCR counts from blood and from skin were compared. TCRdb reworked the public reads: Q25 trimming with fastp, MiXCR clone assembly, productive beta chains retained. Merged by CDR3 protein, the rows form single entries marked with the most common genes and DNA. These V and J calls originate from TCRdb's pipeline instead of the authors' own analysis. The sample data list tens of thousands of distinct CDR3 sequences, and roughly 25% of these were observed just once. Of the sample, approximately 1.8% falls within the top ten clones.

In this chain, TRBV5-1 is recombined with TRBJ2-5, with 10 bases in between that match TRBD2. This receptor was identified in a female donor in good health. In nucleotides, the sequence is TGCGCCAGCAGCTTTAGCGGGGGGATCCAAGAGACCCAGTACTTC. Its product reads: CASSFSGGIQETQYF. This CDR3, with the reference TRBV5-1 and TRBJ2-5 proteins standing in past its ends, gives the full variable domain KAGVTQTPRYLIKTRGQQVTLSCSPISGHRSVSWYQQTPGQGLQFLFEYFSETQRNKGNFPGRFSGRQFSNSRSEMNVSTLELGDSALYLCASSFSGGIQETQYFGPGTRLLVL.